Each of the 2 T cell receptor beta chains below was sequenced from the same sample in a study of lymphopenia after photon versus proton radiotherapy. Libraries were prepared by immunoSEQ multiplex PCR; TCRdb keeps only in-frame clonotypes and omits some of them. Among some 17,000 clones listed, roughly 88% were seen once. The sample in question was peripheral blood, obtained from a patient treated with proton-based radiotherapy. Every receptor here comes from a man between 70 and 80 years old with pancreatic cancer.

The rearrangement links TRBV27 to TRBJ1-1; D is unresolved. V was shortened by 2 bases and J by 0 bases, with 16 bases between the two germline ends. Per germline, CDR1 MNHEY and CDR2 SMNVEV (reference sequence). The CDR3 is 17 residues long. The CDR3 DNA reads TGTGCCAGCAGTTTACAACTCCACAGAGGCATGAACACTGAAGCTTTCTTT. Translating it yields CASSLQLHRGMNTEAFF.

The chain employs TRBV21-1 and TRBJ2-7; the listed D gene, TRBD1, was not tested against the DNA. TRBV21-1 is an annotated pseudogene. The CDR3 contains 14 residues. CDR3 sequence (DNA): TGTGCCAGCGCAGTAGGGACAGGGGGTGCCGAGCAGTACTTC. As protein: CASAVGTGGAEQYF.